This is a list of T cell receptor beta chains from one sample in a study of control samples from healthy donors and cancer patients. The assay was immunoSEQ multiplex PCR, and TCRdb's table has in-frame clones only and misses some. The repertoire includes about 140,000 clones, about 89% of them detected once, and 5.5% to 9% sits in the top ten. Sequenced: blood. These receptors all stem from a man younger than 35 in good health. Both conserved end residues are part of each CDR3.

J gene: TRBJ2-1
V gene: TRBV30
CDR3 protein: CAWSVVHEQFF

J gene: TRBJ2-7
V gene: TRBV29-1
CDR3 protein: CSVVLGTGGYEQYF

J gene: TRBJ1-1
V gene: TRBV6-1
CDR3 protein: CASSEWKPGTGYEAFF

J gene: TRBJ2-5
V gene: TRBV3-1/TRBV3-2
CDR3 protein: CASSQEGLAVRQETQYF

J gene: TRBJ1-1
V gene: TRBV6-5
CDR3 protein: CASTGLDGNTEAFF

J gene: TRBJ2-1
V gene: TRBV19
CDR3 protein: CASSISTSGGVYNEQFF

J gene: TRBJ1-2
V gene: TRBV3-1/TRBV3-2
CDR3 protein: CASSQLDRNYGYTF

J gene: TRBJ1-2
V gene: TRBV4-1
CDR3 protein: CASSQVGQSPYGYTF

J gene: TRBJ2-1
V gene: TRBV19
CDR3 protein: CASSISGVISYNEQFF

J gene: TRBJ1-5
V gene: TRBV5-5
CDR3 protein: CASSLCGVQGGCPQHF

J gene: TRBJ1-3
V gene: TRBV4-3
CDR3 protein: CASSQEGLYSGNTIYF

J gene: TRBJ2-6
V gene: TRBV5-5
CDR3 protein: CASSLIPSGANVLTF

J gene: TRBJ2-7
V gene: TRBV4-1
CDR3 protein: CASSQPPGLAGSEQYF

J gene: TRBJ1-4
V gene: TRBV19
CDR3 protein: CASSGQSGLFF

J gene: TRBJ2-7
V gene: TRBV7-2
CDR3 protein: CASSQQQASYEQYF

J gene: TRBJ1-4
V gene: TRBV27
CDR3 protein: CASSWGDRSLLFF

J gene: TRBJ1-4
V gene: TRBV5-1
CDR3 protein: CASSVRQGTNEKLFF

J gene: TRBJ1-6
V gene: TRBV5-6
CDR3 protein: CASSEGGGETPLHF

J gene: TRBJ2-1
V gene: TRBV30
CDR3 protein: CAWSPPPSGSYNEQFF

J gene: TRBJ1-4
V gene: TRBV28
CDR3 protein: CASSLRPGTGIGEKLFF

J gene: TRBJ2-2
V gene: TRBV24-1
CDR3 protein: CATSDYLNTGELFF

J gene: TRBJ2-7
V gene: TRBV10-2
CDR3 protein: CASSTGHDYEQYF

J gene: TRBJ1-3
V gene: TRBV19
CDR3 protein: CASSIQGGGNTIYF

J gene: TRBJ2-1
V gene: TRBV7-9
CDR3 protein: CASSPRDSDEQFF

J gene: TRBJ2-7
V gene: TRBV21-1
CDR3 protein: CASSNGGDSRYEQYF

J gene: TRBJ2-3
V gene: TRBV5-1
CDR3 protein: CASSLDRGTDTQYF

J gene: TRBJ1-2
V gene: TRBV9
CDR3 protein: CASSPWLGNYGYTF

J gene: TRBJ2-7
V gene: TRBV19
CDR3 protein: CASSKTGSSYEQYF

J gene: TRBJ2-7
V gene: TRBV19
CDR3 protein: CASSLSGTGRGYEQYF

J gene: TRBJ2-7
V gene: TRBV28
CDR3 protein: CASRPDSEVPYEQYF

J gene: TRBJ1-6
V gene: TRBV10-3
CDR3 protein: CAISPGQGAGNSPLHF

J gene: TRBJ1-2
V gene: TRBV25-1
CDR3 protein: CASSATQGSRGYTF

J gene: TRBJ1-4
V gene: TRBV7-9
CDR3 protein: CASSLTRGVTNEKLFF

J gene: TRBJ2-3
V gene: TRBV4-1
CDR3 protein: CASSPRTDDTQYF

J gene: TRBJ2-7
V gene: TRBV28
CDR3 protein: CASGTSGLSGQYF

J gene: TRBJ2-2
V gene: TRBV7-6
CDR3 protein: CASSLFGQGASGELFF

J gene: TRBJ1-1
V gene: TRBV25-1
CDR3 protein: CASDRGHNTEAFF

J gene: TRBJ1-4
V gene: TRBV7-8
CDR3 protein: CASSSLPQRVTNEKLFF

J gene: TRBJ1-4
V gene: TRBV2
CDR3 protein: CASGGEKLFF

J gene: TRBJ2-7
V gene: TRBV5-1
CDR3 protein: CASSSSYEQYF

J gene: TRBJ2-6
V gene: TRBV27
CDR3 protein: CASSPQSRDSLYPSGANVLTF

J gene: TRBJ1-5
V gene: TRBV7-2
CDR3 protein: CASSIGTLGDQPQHF

J gene: TRBJ1-2
V gene: TRBV11-2
CDR3 protein: CASSLGDRGYYGYTF

J gene: TRBJ1-1
V gene: TRBV5-1
CDR3 protein: CASSLEGPRMNTEAFF

J gene: TRBJ2-1
V gene: TRBV7-2
CDR3 protein: CASSSRLGSNEQFF

J gene: TRBJ1-6
V gene: TRBV5-1
CDR3 protein: CASSLAGGGSPLHF

J gene: TRBJ2-1
V gene: TRBV5-5
CDR3 protein: CASSPPRDDEQFF

J gene: TRBJ1-5
V gene: TRBV18
CDR3 protein: CASSRDRGQHQPQHF

J gene: TRBJ1-2
V gene: TRBV6-5
CDR3 protein: CASSYSVTADGYTF

J gene: TRBJ1-3
V gene: TRBV9
CDR3 protein: CASSRARGEGPGNTIYF

J gene: TRBJ2-3
V gene: TRBV4-3
CDR3 protein: CASSQDLSTDTQYF

J gene: TRBJ1-3
V gene: TRBV6-4
CDR3 protein: CASSASTGTGNTIYF

J gene: TRBJ1-2
V gene: TRBV5-1
CDR3 protein: CASSTGTGSGDGYTF

J gene: TRBJ1-1
V gene: TRBV5-4
CDR3 protein: CASSLRGFMNTEAFF